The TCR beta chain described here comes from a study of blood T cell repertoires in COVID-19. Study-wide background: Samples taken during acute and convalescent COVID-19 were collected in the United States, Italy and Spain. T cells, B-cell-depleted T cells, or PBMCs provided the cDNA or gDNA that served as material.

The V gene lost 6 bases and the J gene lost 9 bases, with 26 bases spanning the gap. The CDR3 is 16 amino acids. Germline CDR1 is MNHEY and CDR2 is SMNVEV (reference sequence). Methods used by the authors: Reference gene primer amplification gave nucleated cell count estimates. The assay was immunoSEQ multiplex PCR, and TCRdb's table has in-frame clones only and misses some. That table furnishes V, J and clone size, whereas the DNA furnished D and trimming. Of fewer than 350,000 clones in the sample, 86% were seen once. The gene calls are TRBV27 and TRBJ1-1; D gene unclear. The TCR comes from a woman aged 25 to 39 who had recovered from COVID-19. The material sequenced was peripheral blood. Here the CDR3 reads CASRIGSLHSFNQAFF. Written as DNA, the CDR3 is TGTGCCAGCAGGATTGGCTCCCTTCATTCCTTCAACCAAGCTTTCTTT.